This T cell receptor beta chain was captured by sequencing in a study of cytomegalovirus exposure and HLA in healthy donors. Study-level results: Indistinguishable V segments, including TRBV6-2 and TRBV6-3, were excluded. CMV antigen specificity was confirmed in vitro for three CMV-associated chains. An assumption of roughly uniform sequencing depth across donors underlay the presence/absence analyses. A later analysis, which compared TCR beta chains of equal frequency, found the HLA-associated ones more clonally expanded.

The CDR3 is 15 amino acids. The germline V gene encodes CDR1 SGHVS and CDR2 FQNEAQ. Trimming removed 3 bases from V and 5 bases from J, with 13 bases in between. Points on this clone: As yet, its antigen is unknown.

The primer mix had 60 Vbeta and 13 Jbeta primers. Data came from immunoSEQ multiplex PCR; TCRdb stores just in-frame clones and leaves some out. Here the sample spans 100,000 to 150,000 clones, 73% being singletons. This chain joins TRBV7-8 and TRBJ1-4; weak D call: TRBD1 (5 bases). The sequence was collected from a middle-aged woman in good health and CMV-seropositive. Sequencing was done on a sample of PBMCs. The CDR3 here is CASSFGDRKNEKLFF. As DNA, the CDR3 is TGTGCCAGCAGCTTTGGAGACAGAAAGAATGAAAAACTGTTTTTT.